The 19 T cell receptor beta chains given below trace back to one sample, sequenced in a study of T cells in Graves' hyperthyroidism and ophthalmopathy. TCR beta CDR3 sequences were amplified from RNA transcripts. A set of HTBI primers served as the primers for a first-round RT-PCR of the TCR CDR3. One entry per CDR3 protein results from TCRdb running MiXCR on the multiplex PCR reads. The sample lists 350,000 to 450,000 distinct CDR3 sequences, about 14% occurring once. The sample comprised blood. These receptors were collected from an older woman with Graves' hyperthyroidism.

This clonotype was observed many times. The chain is built from TRBV20-1 and TRBJ2-3; D not certain. Germline V CDR1 and CDR2: DFQATT, SNEGSKA (reference sequence). The CDR3 spans 14 residues. Trimming shortened V by 6 bases and J by 0 bases, and 13 bases separated the two germline ends. The CDR3: CSAKGSGSTDTQYF. For the CDR3, the DNA is TGCAGTGCGAAGGGATCCGGGAGCACAGATACGCAGTATTTT.

There are a few counts of this clonotype. V gene TRBV3-1 combines with J gene TRBJ2-7; D may be TRBD2 (6 bases). Deletions cut 4 bases from V and 1 base from J, with 11 bases between. Germline V CDR1 and CDR2: LGHDT, YNNKEL (reference sequence). The length of the CDR3 is 14 residues. As DNA, the CDR3 is TGTGCCAGCAGCCCACGGACTATTTCCTACGAGCAGTACTTC. Amino acids: CASSPRTISYEQYF.

This chain uses TRBV24-1 with TRBJ2-7; 9 bases fit TRBD1. Trimming removed 4 bases from V and 4 bases from J; junction bases left unmatched: 7. The CDR3 is 15 amino acids. Germline CDR1 KGHDR, CDR2 SFDVKD. CDR3 loop: CATSDRTGAGYEQYF. CDR3 DNA: TGTGCCACCAGTGACCGGACAGGGGCAGGTTACGAGCAGTACTTC.

This sequence joins TRBV5-1 and TRBJ2-3; TRBD2 agrees at 12 bases. Trimming removed 4 bases from V and 2 bases from J; junction bases left unmatched: 5. Germline values: CDR1 SGHRS, CDR2 YFSETQ. The CDR3 sequence is 16 residues long. CDR3: CASSHGLAGYTDTQYF. Here the CDR3 DNA reads TGCGCCAGCAGCCACGGACTAGCGGGGTACACAGATACGCAGTATTTT.

In this sample, this clonotype turned up many times. CDR3 in amino acids: CASSLNGHNEKLFF. The CDR3 bases are TGTGCCAGCAGCCTTAATGGACATAATGAAAAACTGTTTTTT. The chain combines TRBV3-1 with TRBJ1-4; D is possibly TRBD1 (5 bases). CDR1 and CDR2 from the germline V gene are LGHDT and YNNKEL (reference sequence). There are 14 residues in the CDR3. V lost 4 bases and J 4 bases, leaving 10 bases between the germline ends.

This clonotype was picked up many times. CDR3 bases: TGTGCCAGCAGCCTCTGGGGTTTAAGGGCGGTGAGCACAGATACGCAGTATTTT. Translated: CASSLWGLRAVSTDTQYF. The V and J genes are TRBV7-3 and TRBJ2-3; D not resolved. The CDR3 length is 18 residues. V was trimmed by 5 bases and J by 0 bases, leaving 21 bases between them. Germline V gene sequence: CDR1 SGHTA, CDR2 FQGTGA.

This clonotype has more than one count but fewer than ten. The chain combines TRBV6-1 with TRBJ1-2, with TRBD1 matching 8 bases. The CDR3 covers 14 residues. The germline gives CDR1 MNHNS, CDR2 SASEGT. V lost 5 bases and J lost 7; bases outside the gene matches: 9. The CDR3 reads CASSSDRGVFGYTF. The DNA for the CDR3 is TGTGCCAGCAGTTCTGACAGGGGTGTCTTTGGCTACACCTTC.

The table lists this clonotype with many counts. V usage is TRBV18 and J usage is TRBJ2-3; D not resolved. Germline V gene sequence: CDR1 KGHSH, CDR2 LQKENI. This CDR3 contains 13 residues. The V gene lost 4 bases and the J gene lost 2 bases, with 7 bases spanning the gap. The CDR3 coding sequence is TGTGCCAGCTCACGCGCTTTCACAGATACGCAGTATTTT. It yields the protein CASSRAFTDTQYF.

V is TRBV27 and J is TRBJ2-7, with D possibly TRBD1 on 6 matching bases. Germline V gene lookup returns CDR1 MNHEY and CDR2 SMNVEV (reference sequence). The germline V and J ends were trimmed by 4 bases and 3 bases, with 19 bases remaining between them. This CDR3 has 16 amino acids. CDR3 sequence: CASSWTASASNYEQYF. The CDR3, as DNA: TGTGCCAGCAGTTGGACAGCCTCGGCCTCAAACTACGAGCAGTACTTC.

In its sample, this clonotype was seen many times. J is TRBJ2-7 and V is TRBV5-6, with TRBD2 as a possible D gene (6 bases). Trimming cost V 4 bases and J 4 bases, with 15 bases left between them. CDR3 length: 14 residues. Germline CDR1 SGHDT, CDR2 YYEEEE. This CDR3 reads CASSLEGRYYEQYF. As DNA, the CDR3 is TGTGCCAGCAGCCTGGAGGGCAGATATTACGAGCAGTACTTC.

This clonotype was seen ten or more times. This chain joins TRBV11-2 and TRBJ1-2; D possibly corresponds to TRBD1 (6 bases). Deletions cut 5 bases from V and 6 bases from J, with 13 bases between. The CDR3 length is 13 residues. Germline V gene lookup returns CDR1 SGHAT and CDR2 FQNNGV. The CDR3 DNA is TGTGCCAGCAGCCAAATCCAGGGGAATGGCTACACCTTC. This encodes CASSQIQGNGYTF.

The V call is TRBV10-3, the J call TRBJ2-3; D may be TRBD2 (7 bases). Germline-derived CDR1 and CDR2 are ENHRY and SYGVKD. V was cut by 6 bases and J by 6 bases, with 25 bases left in between. The CDR3 has 17 amino acids. CDR3 nucleotides: TGTGCCATCAGGGGGGGGGCCGATCGTCAGGGTTTGGATACGCAGTATTTT. The encoded protein is CAIRGGADRQGLDTQYF.

This clonotype was seen repeatedly, ten times or more. V usage is TRBV5-1 and J usage is TRBJ2-1, with a tentative D call TRBD2 (6 bases). This CDR3 contains 17 residues. Germline-derived CDR1 and CDR2 are SGHRS and YFSETQ. V lost 4 bases to trimming and J lost 4 bases, with 21 bases between them. CDR3 DNA sequence: TGCGCCAGCAGCGTTGCCCGGGACTCCGCGGGTTACAATGAGCAGTTCTTC. This sequence encodes CASSVARDSAGYNEQFF.

The rearrangement links TRBV7-9 to TRBJ1-1, with TRBD1 matching 8 bases. Germline lookup yields CDR1 SEHNR and CDR2 FQNEAQ (reference sequence). With V trimmed by 5 bases and J by 11 bases, 10 bases remained unmatched. The CDR3 is 13 amino acids. The CDR3 loop is CASSPGQGRHAFF. CDR3 DNA: TGTGCCAGCAGCCCCGGACAGGGTCGCCACGCTTTCTTT.

Ten or more counts support this clonotype. The rearrangement uses TRBV2 and TRBJ1-2, with 10 bases identical to TRBD1. This CDR3 has 13 amino acids. CDR1 is SNHLY and CDR2 is FYNNEI in the germline V gene. Trimming removed 6 bases from V and 7 bases from J; junction bases left unmatched: 5. As DNA, the CDR3 is TGTGCCAGCAGGGACAGGGGGGGAAGTGGCTACACCTTC. Encoded protein: CASRDRGGSGYTF.

This clonotype was observed at least ten times. The rearrangement links TRBV20-1 to TRBJ2-7, with D unclear. V was trimmed by 6 bases and J by 0 bases, leaving 15 bases between them. The CDR3 contains 14 residues. The germline gives CDR1 DFQATT, CDR2 SNEGSKA (reference sequence). CDR3 protein: CSAVQVEVSYEQYF. CDR3 nucleotide sequence: TGCAGTGCGGTACAAGTAGAGGTCTCCTACGAGCAGTACTTC.

There are many counts of this clonotype. The J gene is TRBJ2-7, the V gene TRBV4-1; 7 bases map to TRBD1. Looked up from germline, CDR1 is MGHRA and CDR2 is YSYEKL. CDR3 length: 15 amino acids. Trimming took 0 bases from V and 4 from J; bases not matched to a gene: 6. CDR3 bases: TGCGCCAGCAGCCAAGATCACAGGGGCAGGTACGAGCAGTACTTC. This sequence encodes CASSQDHRGRYEQYF.

V gene TRBV11-3 combines with J gene TRBJ2-7; TRBD2 matches 11 bases. Trimming at V came to 6 bases and at J to 1 base, leaving 5 bases not matched to a gene. The length of the CDR3 is 15 residues. Germline V CDR1 and CDR2: SGHNT, YENEEA. CDR3 nucleotides: TGTGCCAGCAGTTTTCGACTAGCGGGATCCTACGAGCAGTACTTC. Protein: CASSFRLAGSYEQYF.

The chain combines TRBV6-1 with TRBJ2-3; no clear D. The CDR3 has 12 residues. Germline CDR1 is MNHNS and CDR2 is SASEGT. V lost 6 bases to trimming and J lost 4 bases, with 8 bases between them. CDR3 in DNA: TGTGCCAGCAGGACGGGTCCAGATACGCAGTATTTT. This encodes CASRTGPDTQYF.